Presented here are 14 T cell receptor beta chains from one specimen sequenced in a study of blood T cell repertoires in COVID-19. The assay was immunoSEQ multiplex PCR, and TCRdb's table has in-frame clones only and misses some. The sample lists roughly 200,000 clones; 82% were seen once. Sequencing was done on a sample of PBMCs or T cells enriched from blood (not recorded which). These receptors all come from a woman aged 55-70 years with acute COVID-19.

V usage is TRBV6-1 and J usage is TRBJ1-2; D possibly corresponds to TRBD1 (5 bases). The CDR3 consists of 15 residues. Between the trimmed V and J ends, which lost 2 bases and 0 bases, there was a span of 10 bases. CDR1 is MNHNS, CDR2 SASEGT, per germline. CDR3 protein: CASSENRNPNYGYTF. CDR3 DNA sequence: TGTGCCAGCAGTGAAAACAGGAATCCTAACTATGGCTACACCTTC.

This rearrangement joins TRBV6-5 to TRBJ1-4, with D possibly being TRBD1 (5 bases). CDR1 and CDR2 from the germline V gene are MNHEY and SVGAGI. Trimming left V 2 bases short and J 8 bases short, with 12 bases between. The CDR3 spans 14 residues. CDR3 loop: CASSYRAGGEKLFF. DNA of the CDR3: TGTGCCAGCAGTTACCGGGCTGGGGGGGAAAAACTGTTTTTT.

This chain joins TRBV27 and TRBJ2-1; D might be TRBD1 (5 bases). Germline CDR1 reads MNHEY; CDR2 reads SMNVEV (reference sequence). The CDR3 covers 12 residues. Trimming cost V 2 bases and J 8 bases, with 7 bases left between them. The CDR3: CASSLIGDEQFF. The CDR3, as DNA: TGTGCCAGCAGTTTAATAGGGGATGAGCAGTTCTTC.

The chain joins TRBV30 to TRBJ2-5; possibly TRBD1 for D (6 bases). V was clipped by 3 bases and J by 5 bases, with 13 bases between them. Germline values: CDR1 GTSNPN, CDR2 SVGIG (reference sequence). The CDR3 is 13 residues long. In nucleotides, the CDR3 is TGTGCCTGGAGGTGGCAGGGGTGGGAGACCCAGTACTTC. Protein: CAWRWQGWETQYF.

This chain uses TRBV18 with TRBJ1-5; no reliable D call. The germline gives CDR1 KGHSH, CDR2 LQKENI. The CDR3 contains 15 residues. Trimming shortened V by 6 bases and J by 5 bases, and 17 bases separated the two germline ends. The CDR3 DNA is TGTGCCAGCTCCCCCTCCGGGAACCGGGATCAGCCCCAGCATTTT. It codes for CASSPSGNRDQPQHF. The full variable domain, in which reference TRBV18 and TRBJ1-5 provide the parts outside the CDR3, is NAGVMQNPRHLVRRRGQEARLRCSPMKGHSHVYWYRQLPEEGLKFMVYLQKENIIDESGMPKERFSAEFPKEGPSILRIQQVVRGDSAAYFCASSPSGNRDQPQHFGDGTRLSIL.

The chain recombines TRBV7-2 with TRBJ1-4, with D perhaps matching TRBD1 (6 bases). This CDR3 comprises 19 residues. V was clipped by 1 base and J by 3 bases, with 21 bases between them. Germline-derived CDR1 and CDR2 are SGHTA and FQGNSA. Here the CDR3 reads CASSLVLRGAIGANEKLFF. CDR3 DNA sequence: TGTGCCAGCAGCTTAGTTCTCCGGGGGGCGATTGGAGCTAATGAAAAACTGTTTTTT.

The sample holds a few counts of this clone. The rearrangement links TRBV19 to TRBJ2-7, with D perhaps TRBD1 (6 bases). The germline V gene encodes CDR1 LNHDA and CDR2 SQIVND (reference sequence). The CDR3 has 15 amino acids. The ends were cut back, 6 bases at V and 0 bases at J, with 15 bases in the middle. The chain's CDR3 is CASRQQGQGSYEQYF. The CDR3, as DNA: TGTGCCAGTAGACAGCAGGGGCAGGGCTCCTACGAGCAGTACTTC.

The V call is TRBV6-5, the J call TRBJ1-2, with 7 positions matching TRBD1. The CDR3 contains 13 residues. Unmatched junction bases numbered 6, after V lost 4 bases and J lost 7 bases. Germline V CDR1 and CDR2: MNHEY, SVGAGI. CDR3 residues: CASSLRGQGGYTF. Here the CDR3 DNA reads TGTGCCAGCAGTTTGAGGGGGCAGGGTGGCTACACCTTC.

The chain is built from TRBV7-2 and TRBJ2-5, with unresolved D. CDR3 length: 16 amino acids. The V end was cut by 1 base, the J end by 3 bases, with 15 bases between. Germline V gene data show CDR1 as SGHTA and CDR2 as FQGNSA. The CDR3 protein is CASSLVLPITKETQYF. CDR3 DNA: TGTGCCAGCAGCTTAGTACTTCCTATAACCAAAGAGACCCAGTACTTC.

This sequence joins TRBV4-1 and TRBJ2-1, with D unresolved. Germline V lookup: CDR1 MGHRA, CDR2 YSYEKL. V was shortened by 0 bases and J by 6 bases, with 15 bases between the two germline ends. The CDR3 sequence is 16 residues long. Written as DNA, the CDR3 is TGCGCCAGCAGCCAAGATCCGGGTCCCCCCAGCAATGAGCAGTTCTTC. The encoded protein is CASSQDPGPPSNEQFF.

The chain employs TRBV19 and TRBJ2-2, with 8 bases matching TRBD1. Losses at the gene ends were 4 bases for V and 3 bases for J; bases not matched to a gene: 4. Germline assignment: CDR1 LNHDA and CDR2 SQIVND (reference sequence). This CDR3 is 15 amino acids long. The CDR3 DNA follows: TGTGCCAGTAGTACCCGGACAGGGCACACCGGGGAGCTGTTTTTT. Translating it yields CASSTRTGHTGELFF.

V gene TRBV11-2 combines with J gene TRBJ1-4; tentatively, D is TRBD1 (6 bases). The CDR3 has 16 residues. V lost 1 base and J 7 bases, leaving 16 bases between the germline ends. Germline CDR1 SGHAT, CDR2 FQNNGV. CDR3 residues: CASSLGGRPDIEKLFF. The CDR3 bases are TGTGCCAGCAGCTTAGGGGGGCGACCGGATATTGAAAAACTGTTTTTT.

The chain joins TRBV3-1 (or the pseudogene TRBV3-2) to TRBJ1-5; 9 nucleotides align to TRBD1. The germline gives CDR1 LGHDT, CDR2 YNNKEL (reference sequence). The J segment lost 7 bases and the V segment lost 2 bases, leaving 6 bases of the junction unmatched. CDR3 length equals 15 residues. In DNA form, the CDR3 reads TGTGCCAGCAGCCAATCGACAGGGGGGCGGCAGCCCCAGCATTTT. Protein sequence: CASSQSTGGRQPQHF.

The chain combines TRBV6-2 or TRBV6-3 with TRBJ2-1, with 10 bases matching TRBD2. The junction had 11 bases not matched to a gene; V was cut back by 5 bases and J by 10 bases. Germline CDR1 is MNHEY and CDR2 is SVGEGT. This CDR3 contains 15 residues. CDR3 in amino acids: CASSHQAGGPEEQFF. Here the CDR3 DNA reads TGTGCCAGCAGTCATCAAGCGGGAGGGCCGGAGGAGCAGTTCTTC.